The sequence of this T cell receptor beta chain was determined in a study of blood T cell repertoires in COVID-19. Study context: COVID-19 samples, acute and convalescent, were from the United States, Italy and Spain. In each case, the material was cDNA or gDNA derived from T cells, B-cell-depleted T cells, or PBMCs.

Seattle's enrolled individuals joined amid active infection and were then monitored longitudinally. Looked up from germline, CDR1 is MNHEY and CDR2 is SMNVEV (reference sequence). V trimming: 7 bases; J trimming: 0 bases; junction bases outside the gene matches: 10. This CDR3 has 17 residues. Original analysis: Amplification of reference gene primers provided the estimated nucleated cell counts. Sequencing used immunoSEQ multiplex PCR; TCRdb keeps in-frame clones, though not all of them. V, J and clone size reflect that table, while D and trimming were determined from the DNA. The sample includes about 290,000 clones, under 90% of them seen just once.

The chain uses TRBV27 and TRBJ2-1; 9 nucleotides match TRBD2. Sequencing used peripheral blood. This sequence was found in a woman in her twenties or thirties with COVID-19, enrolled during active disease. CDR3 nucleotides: TGTGCCAGCAAAGAACTAGCGGGCTCTAGCTCCTACAATGAGCAGTTCTTC. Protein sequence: CASKELAGSSSYNEQFF.